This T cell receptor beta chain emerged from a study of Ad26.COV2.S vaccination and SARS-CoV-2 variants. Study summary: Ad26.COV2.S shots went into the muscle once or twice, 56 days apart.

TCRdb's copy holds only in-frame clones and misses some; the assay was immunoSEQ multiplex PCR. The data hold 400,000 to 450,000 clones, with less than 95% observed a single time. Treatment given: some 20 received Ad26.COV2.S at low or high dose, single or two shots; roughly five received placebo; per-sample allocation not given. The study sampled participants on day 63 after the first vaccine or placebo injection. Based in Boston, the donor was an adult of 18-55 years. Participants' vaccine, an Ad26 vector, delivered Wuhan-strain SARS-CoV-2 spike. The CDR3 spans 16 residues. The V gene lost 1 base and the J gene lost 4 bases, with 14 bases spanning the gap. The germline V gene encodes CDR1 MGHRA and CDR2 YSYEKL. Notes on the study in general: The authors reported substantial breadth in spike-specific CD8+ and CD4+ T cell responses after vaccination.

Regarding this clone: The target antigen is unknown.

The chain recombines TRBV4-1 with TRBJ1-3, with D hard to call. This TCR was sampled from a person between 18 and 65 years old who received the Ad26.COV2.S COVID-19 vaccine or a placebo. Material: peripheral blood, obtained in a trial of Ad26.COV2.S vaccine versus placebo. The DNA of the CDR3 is TGCGCCAGCAGCCAAGCTGGGATTGCCATCGGAAACACCATATATTTT. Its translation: CASSQAGIAIGNTIYF.